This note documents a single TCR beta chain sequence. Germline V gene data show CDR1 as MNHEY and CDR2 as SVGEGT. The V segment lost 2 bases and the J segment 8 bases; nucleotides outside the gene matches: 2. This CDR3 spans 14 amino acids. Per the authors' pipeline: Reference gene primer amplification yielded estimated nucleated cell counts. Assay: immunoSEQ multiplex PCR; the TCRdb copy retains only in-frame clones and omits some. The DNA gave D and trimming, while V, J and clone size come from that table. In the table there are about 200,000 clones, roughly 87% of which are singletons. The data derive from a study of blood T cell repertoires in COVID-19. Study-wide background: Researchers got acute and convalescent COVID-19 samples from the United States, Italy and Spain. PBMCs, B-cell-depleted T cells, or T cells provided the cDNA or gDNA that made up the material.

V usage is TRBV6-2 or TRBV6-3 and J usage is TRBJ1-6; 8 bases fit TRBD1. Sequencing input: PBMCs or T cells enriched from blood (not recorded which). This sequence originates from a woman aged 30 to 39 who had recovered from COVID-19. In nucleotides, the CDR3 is TGTGCCAGCAGTTACGGACAGGGATATTCACCCCTCCACTTT. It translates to CASSYGQGYSPLHF.